This record looks at one TCR beta chain sequence and its context. Its antigen is unidentified. This sample is part of a study of CD8 T cell repertoires and HIV-1 epitope variants. Study as a whole: Separate wells received one of Twenty-five Gag or Nef variant peptides. 1M T cells were kept uncultured as a baseline.

Sequencing of TCR beta CDR3 used immunoSEQ survey depth. Generated by immunoSEQ multiplex PCR, the TCRdb table keeps only in-frame clones and is missing some. The repertoire holds 2,000 to 2,500 clones, with approximately 72% as singletons. CDR1 SGHAT and CDR2 FQDESV come from the germline V gene (reference sequence). The CDR3 totals 16 residues. V lost 3 bases to trimming and J lost 3 bases, with 17 bases between them. Specimen: cultured CD8+ T cells derived from PBMCs. The chain couples TRBV11-1 to TRBJ1-2; maybe TRBD1 (6 bases). The source of this sequence is a male donor with HIV. The CDR3 here is CASSLGPFAGDYGYTF. CDR3 nucleotides: TGTGCCAGCAGCTTGGGACCTTTCGCAGGGGACTATGGCTACACCTTC.